The next 3 T cell receptor beta chains were all read from a single sample in a study of blood T cell repertoires in COVID-19. Measured with immunoSEQ multiplex PCR; TCRdb has only the in-frame clones, and not every one. The table includes around 180,000 clones, approximately 80% detected once. The specimen was PBMCs or T cells enriched from blood (not recorded which). The source of these receptors is a man aged 50 or older who had recovered from COVID-19.

This chain connects TRBV19 to TRBJ2-7, with D possibly matching TRBD1 (7 bases). Per germline, CDR1 LNHDA and CDR2 SQIVND (reference sequence). The CDR3 is 15 amino acids. With 4 bases removed from V and 3 bases from J, the gap between germline ends came to 16 bases. CDR3 loop: CASSTDRRDIYEQYF. In DNA, the CDR3 is TGTGCCAGTAGTACGGACAGGAGGGATATCTACGAGCAGTACTTC.

V gene TRBV19 combines with J gene TRBJ1-1; D unresolved. Trimming shortened V by 3 bases and J by 7 bases, and 18 bases separated the two germline ends. The CDR3 is 15 residues long. Germline V gene sequence: CDR1 LNHDA, CDR2 SQIVND (reference sequence). CDR3 amino acids: CASSILPPGRLEAFF. The CDR3 DNA is TGTGCCAGTAGTATCCTTCCCCCCGGTCGCCTTGAAGCTTTCTTT.

The chain uses TRBV15 and TRBJ1-5, with 10 bases identical to TRBD1. Trimming took 2 bases from V and 0 from J; bases not matched to a gene: 7. Germline CDR1 and CDR2: LNHNV and YYDKDF (reference sequence). The CDR3 sequence is 18 residues long. DNA of the CDR3: TGTGCCACCAGCAGACGGACAGGGGGGCTTTATAGCAATCAGCCCCAGCATTTT. It is translated as CATSRRTGGLYSNQPQHF.